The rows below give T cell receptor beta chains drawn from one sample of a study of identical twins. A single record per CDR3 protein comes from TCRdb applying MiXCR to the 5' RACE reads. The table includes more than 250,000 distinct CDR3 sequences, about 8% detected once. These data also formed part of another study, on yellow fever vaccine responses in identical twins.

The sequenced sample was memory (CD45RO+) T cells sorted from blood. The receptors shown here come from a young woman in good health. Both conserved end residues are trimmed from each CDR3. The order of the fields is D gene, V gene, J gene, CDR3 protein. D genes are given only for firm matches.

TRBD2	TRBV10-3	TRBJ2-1	AITPGSGGASEQF
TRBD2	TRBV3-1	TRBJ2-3	ASSQEFQRGADTQY
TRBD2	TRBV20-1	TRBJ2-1	SARGCREGNNEQF
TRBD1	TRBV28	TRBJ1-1	ASSGAGGDTEAF
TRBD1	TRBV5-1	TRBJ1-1	ASSLTDRGGTEAF
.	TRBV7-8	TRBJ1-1	ASSFKSRGRTEAF
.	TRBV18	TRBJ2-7	ASSPGNAGEQY
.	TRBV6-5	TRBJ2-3	ASSSGRLGRGTDTQY
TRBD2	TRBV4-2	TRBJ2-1	ASSLAGASFYNEQF
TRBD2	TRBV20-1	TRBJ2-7	SALNRAGRSHEQY
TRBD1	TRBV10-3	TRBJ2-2	ATKQQGAGDGELF
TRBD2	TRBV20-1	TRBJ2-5	SAPRTSSQETQY
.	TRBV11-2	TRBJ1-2	ASSLNPTSMGKYGYT
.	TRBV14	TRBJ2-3	ASSQTRGRRPTTDTQY
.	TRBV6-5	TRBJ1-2	ASSYSPLVRGYGYT
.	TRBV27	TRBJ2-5	ASSTQDSIQETQY
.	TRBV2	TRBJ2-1	ASSDFVGSGEQF
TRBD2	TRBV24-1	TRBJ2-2	ATNCRPGLAGGNTGELF
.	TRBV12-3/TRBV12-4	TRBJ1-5	ASSLSGYQPQH
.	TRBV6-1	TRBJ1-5	ASSTAGGNQPQH
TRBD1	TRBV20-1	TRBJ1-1	SAFGQGGHTEAF
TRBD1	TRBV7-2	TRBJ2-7	ASSTTGTGVYEQY
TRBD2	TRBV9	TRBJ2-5	ASSEGSSGRTQETQY
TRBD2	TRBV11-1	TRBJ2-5	ASSLAASGGLYQETQY
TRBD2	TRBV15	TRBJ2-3	ATTGLAGVLDTQY
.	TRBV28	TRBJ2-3	ASSLEASATTDTQY
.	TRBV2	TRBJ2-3	ASSEAGSTDTQY
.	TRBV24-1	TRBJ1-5	ATAAGLSNQPQH
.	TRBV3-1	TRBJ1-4	ASSQVQGREKLF
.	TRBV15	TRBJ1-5	ATSRAGLLDQPQH
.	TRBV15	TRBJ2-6	ATSRDRRGSGANVLT
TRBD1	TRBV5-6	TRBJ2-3	ASSSLGRTGGPDTQY
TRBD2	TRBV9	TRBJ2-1	ASSVSDSGRYYNEQF
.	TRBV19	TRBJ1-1	ASQAGAGMITEAF
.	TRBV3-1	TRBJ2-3	ASSPWSTDTQY
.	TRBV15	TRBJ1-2	ATSRDLNSYGYT
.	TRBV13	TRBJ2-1	ASSWGDSYNEQF
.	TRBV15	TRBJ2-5	ATSRLRRETQY
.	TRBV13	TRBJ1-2	ASSLGGGRPIYGYT